Many counts were recorded for the clone carrying this T cell receptor beta chain. Its antigen is currently unknown. This CDR3 has 15 amino acids. Germline V gene data show CDR1 as SGHRS and CDR2 as YFSETQ. Trimming took off 6 bases at V and 1 base at J, with 11 bases between the two ends. The sample is drawn from a study of read filtering for tumor transcriptome and immune sequencing. Notes on the study in general: Without single-read clonotypes, shared clonotype proportions correlated more between IR-seq and RNA-seq. Single-read clonotypes: roughly 81% of IR-seq clonotypes (roughly 4% of reads), about 75% of RNA-seq clonotypes (around 48% of reads).

Molecular barcoded adaptors covering alpha/delta and beta/gamma chains were used on 400 to 450 ng RNA. A single record per CDR3 protein comes from TCRdb applying MiXCR to the reads. The sample shows some 40,000 distinct CDR3 sequences, approximately 14% of them seen only once. Bone marrow was sampled from every patient at the time of active disease. The receptor's source is a donor at least 40 years old with multiple myeloma. This chain links TRBV5-1 with TRBJ2-6; D unresolved. The sequencing input was a population of CD138-negative cells sorted from bone marrow. This CDR3 reads CASTQDGSGANVLTF. CDR3 DNA sequence: TGCGCCAGCACCCAGGACGGATCTGGGGCCAACGTCCTGACTTTC.